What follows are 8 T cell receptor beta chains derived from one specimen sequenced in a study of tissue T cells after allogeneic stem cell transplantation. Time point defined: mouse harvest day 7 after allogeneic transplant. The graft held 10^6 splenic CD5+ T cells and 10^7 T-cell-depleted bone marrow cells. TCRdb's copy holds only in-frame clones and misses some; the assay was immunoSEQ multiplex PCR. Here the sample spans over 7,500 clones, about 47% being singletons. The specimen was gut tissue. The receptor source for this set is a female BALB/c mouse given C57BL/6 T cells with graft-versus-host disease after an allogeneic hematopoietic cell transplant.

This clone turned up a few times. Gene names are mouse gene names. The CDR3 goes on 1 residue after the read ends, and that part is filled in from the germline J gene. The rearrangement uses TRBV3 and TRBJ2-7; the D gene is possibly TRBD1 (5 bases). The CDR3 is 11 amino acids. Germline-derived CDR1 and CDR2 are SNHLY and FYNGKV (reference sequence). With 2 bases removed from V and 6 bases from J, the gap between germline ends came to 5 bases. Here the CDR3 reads CASSLRGEQYF. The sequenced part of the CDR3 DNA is TGTGCCAGCAGCTTAAGGGGTGAACAGTAC.

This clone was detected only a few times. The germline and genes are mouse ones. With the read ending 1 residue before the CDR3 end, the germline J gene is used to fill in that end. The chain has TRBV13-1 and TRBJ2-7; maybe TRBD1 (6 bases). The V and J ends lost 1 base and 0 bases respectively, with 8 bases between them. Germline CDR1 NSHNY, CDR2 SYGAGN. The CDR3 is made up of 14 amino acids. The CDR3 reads CASSDRDNSYEQYF. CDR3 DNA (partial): TGTGCCAGCAGTGATCGGGACAACTCCTATGAACAGTAC.

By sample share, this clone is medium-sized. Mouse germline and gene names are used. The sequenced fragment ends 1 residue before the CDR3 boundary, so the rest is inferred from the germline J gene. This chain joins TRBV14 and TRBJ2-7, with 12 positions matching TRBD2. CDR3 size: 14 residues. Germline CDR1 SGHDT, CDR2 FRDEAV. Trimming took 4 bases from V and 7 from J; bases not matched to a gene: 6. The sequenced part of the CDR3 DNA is TGTGCCAGCAGTCCGACTGGGGGGGCGCGGGAACAGTAC. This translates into CASSPTGGAREQY. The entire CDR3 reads CASSPTGGAREQYF.

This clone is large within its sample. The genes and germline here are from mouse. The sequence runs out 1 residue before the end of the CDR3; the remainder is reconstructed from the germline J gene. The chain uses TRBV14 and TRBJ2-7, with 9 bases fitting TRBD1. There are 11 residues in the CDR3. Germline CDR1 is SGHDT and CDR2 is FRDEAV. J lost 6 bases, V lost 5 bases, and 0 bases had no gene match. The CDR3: CASRTGGEQYF. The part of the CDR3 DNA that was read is TGTGCCAGCAGGACAGGGGGTGAACAGTAC.

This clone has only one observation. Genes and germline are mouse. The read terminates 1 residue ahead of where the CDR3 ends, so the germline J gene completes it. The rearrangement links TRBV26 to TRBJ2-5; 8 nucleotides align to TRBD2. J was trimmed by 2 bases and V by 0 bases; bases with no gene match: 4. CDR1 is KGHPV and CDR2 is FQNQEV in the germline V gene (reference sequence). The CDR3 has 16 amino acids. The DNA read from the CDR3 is TGTGCCAGCAGTCTGTCGGGGTGGGGGGGCCAAGACACCCAGTAC. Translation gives CASSLSGWGGQDTQY. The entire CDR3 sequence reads CASSLSGWGGQDTQYF.

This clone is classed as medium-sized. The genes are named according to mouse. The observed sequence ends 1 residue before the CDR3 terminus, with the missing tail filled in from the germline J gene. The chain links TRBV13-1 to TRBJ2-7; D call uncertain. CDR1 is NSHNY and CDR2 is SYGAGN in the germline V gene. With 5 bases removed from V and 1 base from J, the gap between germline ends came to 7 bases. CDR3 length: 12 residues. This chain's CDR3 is CASRDKSYEQYF. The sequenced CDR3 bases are TGTGCCAGCAGAGACAAATCCTATGAACAGTAC.

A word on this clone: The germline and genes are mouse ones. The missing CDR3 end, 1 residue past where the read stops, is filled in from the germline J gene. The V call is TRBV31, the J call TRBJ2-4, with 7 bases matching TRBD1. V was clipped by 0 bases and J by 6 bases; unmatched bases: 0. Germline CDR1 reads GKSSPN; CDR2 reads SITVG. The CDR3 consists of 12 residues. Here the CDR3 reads CAWSLGQNTLYF. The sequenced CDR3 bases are TGTGCCTGGAGTCTGGGACAGAACACCTTGTAC.

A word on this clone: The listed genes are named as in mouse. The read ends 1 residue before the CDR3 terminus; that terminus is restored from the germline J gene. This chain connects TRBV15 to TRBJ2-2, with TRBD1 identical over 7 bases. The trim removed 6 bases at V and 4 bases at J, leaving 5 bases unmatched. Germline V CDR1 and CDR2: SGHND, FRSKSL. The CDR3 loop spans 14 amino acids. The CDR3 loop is CASRSTGSTGQLYF. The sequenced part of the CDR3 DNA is TGTGCCAGCAGATCGACAGGGAGCACCGGGCAGCTCTAC. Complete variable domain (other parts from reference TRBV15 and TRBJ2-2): DAGVTQTPRHEVAEKGQTIILKCEPVSGHNDLFWYRQTKIQGLELLSYFRSKSLMEDGGAFKDRFKAEMLNSSFSTLKIQPTEPKDSAVYLCASRSTGSTGQLYFGEGSKLTVL.